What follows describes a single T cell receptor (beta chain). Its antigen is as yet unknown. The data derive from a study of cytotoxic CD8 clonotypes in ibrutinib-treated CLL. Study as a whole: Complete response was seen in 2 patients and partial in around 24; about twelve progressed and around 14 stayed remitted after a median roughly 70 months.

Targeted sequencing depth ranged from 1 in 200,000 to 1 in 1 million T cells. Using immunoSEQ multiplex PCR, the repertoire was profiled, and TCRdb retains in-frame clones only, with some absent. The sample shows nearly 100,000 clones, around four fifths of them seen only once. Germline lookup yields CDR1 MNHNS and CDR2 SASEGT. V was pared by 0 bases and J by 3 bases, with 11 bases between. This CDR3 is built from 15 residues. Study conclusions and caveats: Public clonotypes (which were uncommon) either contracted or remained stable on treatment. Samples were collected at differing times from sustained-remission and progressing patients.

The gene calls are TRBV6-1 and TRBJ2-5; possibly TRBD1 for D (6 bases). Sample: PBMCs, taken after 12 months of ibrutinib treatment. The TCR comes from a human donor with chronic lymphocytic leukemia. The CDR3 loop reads CASSEARDKKETQYF. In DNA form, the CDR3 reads TGTGCCAGCAGTGAAGCCCGGGACAAGAAAGAGACCCAGTACTTC.